This T cell receptor (beta chain) originates from a study of blood T cell repertoires in COVID-19. The germline V gene encodes CDR1 MNHNS and CDR2 SASEGT. V shed 1 base and J shed 5 bases, with 21 bases lying between them. CDR3 size: 17 residues. Original analysis: Amplification of reference gene primers was used by the study to estimate nucleated cell counts. TCRdb's table, derived via immunoSEQ multiplex PCR, lists solely in-frame clones and lacks some. The V and J calls and clone size are taken from that table; D and trimming were inferred from the DNA. The sample lists under 150,000 clones, 81% occurring once.

Sequenced: peripheral blood. The chain recombines TRBV6-1 with TRBJ2-7, with TRBD1 as a possible D gene (6 bases). This clonotype was obtained from a man in his fifties with acute or convalescent COVID-19. The CDR3 here is CASSEVGLRQDRHEQYV. The CDR3 DNA reads as TGTGCCAGCAGTGAAGTAGGTTTACGACAGGACCGCCACGAGCAGTACGTC.